Shown below are 10 T cell receptor beta chains from a single sample sequenced in a study of control samples from healthy donors and cancer patients. Profiling relied on immunoSEQ multiplex PCR, and the TCRdb table lists in-frame clones only, not all of them. Seen here are approximately 150,000 clones, approximately 94% observed once, and the top ten hold around 1.3%. The material sequenced was blood. The receptors shown here come from a woman aged 18 to 35 in good health.

The V call is TRBV19, the J call TRBJ2-2; D unresolved. The germline gives CDR1 LNHDA, CDR2 SQIVND (reference sequence). The V and J ends lost 7 bases and 0 bases respectively, with 9 bases between them. The CDR3 runs to 14 residues. DNA of the CDR3: TGTGCCAGTACCCCGCGAGCGAACACCGGGGAGCTGTTTTTT. This codes for CASTPRANTGELFF.

J is TRBJ2-2 and V is TRBV18, with no clear D. V lost 3 bases, J lost 3 bases, and 8 bases lay in between. In germline, CDR1 is KGHSH, CDR2 LQKENI. The CDR3 is made up of 14 amino acids. CDR3 sequence reads: CASSPDTHTGELFF. For the CDR3, the DNA is TGTGCCAGCTCACCCGACACCCACACCGGGGAGCTGTTTTTT.

J is TRBJ1-6 and V is TRBV5-1; D is unclear. The V end was cut by 0 bases, the J end by 7 bases, with 20 bases between. The CDR3 has 18 amino acids. Germline values: CDR1 SGHRS, CDR2 YFSETQ. CDR3 sequence reads: CASSLEGPPQPTNSPLHF. As DNA, the CDR3 is TGCGCCAGCAGCTTGGAGGGCCCACCCCAGCCAACGAATTCACCCCTCCACTTT. Variable domain in full (rest from reference TRBV5-1 and TRBJ1-6): KAGVTQTPRYLIKTRGQQVTLSCSPISGHRSVSWYQQTPGQGLQFLFEYFSETQRNKGNFPGRFSGRQFSNSRSEMNVSTLELGDSALYLCASSLEGPPQPTNSPLHFGNGTRLTVT.

The V gene is TRBV5-4, the J gene TRBJ1-2; D perhaps matches TRBD1 (6 bases). The length of the CDR3 is 15 residues. Germline V gives CDR1 SGHNT, CDR2 YYREEE (reference sequence). V gave up 2 bases and J gave up 4 bases, with 15 bases separating them. The CDR3 DNA sequence: TGTGCCAGCAGCTTCGGCCAGGGGAAAATCTATGGCTACACCTTC. It is translated as CASSFGQGKIYGYTF.

On this clone itself: This sample includes further DNA sequences coding for the same CDR3. V gene TRBV6-5 combines with J gene TRBJ1-1; possibly TRBD1 for D (5 bases). The ends were cut back, 3 bases at V and 1 base at J, with 6 bases in the middle. Germline V lookup: CDR1 MNHEY, CDR2 SVGAGI. The CDR3 has 13 residues. The CDR3 region has the DNA TGTGCCAGCAGTTATACAGGGAACACTGAAGCTTTCTTT. Translation: CASSYTGNTEAFF.

In regard to this clone: Germline is not matched at one junction end, which may reflect a read error. The V and J genes are TRBV7-7 and TRBJ2-1; weak D call: TRBD2 (6 bases). This CDR3 comprises 16 residues. The germline V gene encodes CDR1 SSHAT and CDR2 FNYEAQ (reference sequence). The CDR3 nucleotides are TGTGCTAGCAGCCCAGCGGGCGCACCCGGTTACAATGAGCAGTTCTTC. It specifies CASSPAGAPGYNEQFF.

The chain joins TRBV10-1 to TRBJ2-5, with D possibly TRBD2 on 6 matching bases. This CDR3 comprises 15 residues. Per the germline V gene, CDR1 is WNHNN and CDR2 is SYGVQD (reference sequence). V lost 0 bases and J lost 4, with 12 bases in between. The CDR3 spells CASSESIGAGETQYF. CDR3 coding DNA: TGCGCCAGCAGTGAGTCGATAGGAGCGGGAGAGACCCAGTACTTC.

This clone was seen only a few times. The rearrangement uses TRBV2 and TRBJ1-2; D unresolved. The V gene's germline CDR1 is SNHLY and CDR2 FYNNEI. The V end was cut by 3 bases, the J end by 10 bases, with 12 bases between. This CDR3 is built from 12 residues. CDR3 sequence (DNA): TGTGCCAGCAGTGATCTGGGCCTCCCCTACACCTTC. Its translation: CASSDLGLPYTF. Complete variable domain (other parts from reference TRBV2 and TRBJ1-2): EPEVTQTPSHQVTQMGQEVILRCVPISNHLYFYWYRQILGQKVEFLVSFYNNEISEKSEIFDDQFSVERPDGSNFTLKIRSTKLEDSAMYFCASSDLGLPYTFGSGTRLTVV.

The genes are TRBV10-3 and TRBJ2-1; TRBD1 or TRBD2 may be the D gene (5 bases each). Trimming cost V 3 bases and J 5 bases, with 17 bases left between them. Germline V CDR1 and CDR2: ENHRY, SYGVKD. The length of the CDR3 is 16 residues. CDR3 sequence: CAISEQPWDLNNEQFF. In DNA form, the CDR3 reads TGTGCCATCAGTGAACAACCCTGGGACCTAAACAATGAGCAGTTCTTC.

This chain joins TRBV5-1 and TRBJ1-3, with D hard to call. Germline-derived CDR1 and CDR2 are SGHRS and YFSETQ. Trimming stripped 5 bases from V and 0 bases from J, with 9 bases between. This CDR3 is built from 14 residues. The CDR3: CASRDLLSGNTIYF. CDR3 bases: TGCGCCAGCAGGGACCTCCTCTCTGGAAACACCATATATTTT.